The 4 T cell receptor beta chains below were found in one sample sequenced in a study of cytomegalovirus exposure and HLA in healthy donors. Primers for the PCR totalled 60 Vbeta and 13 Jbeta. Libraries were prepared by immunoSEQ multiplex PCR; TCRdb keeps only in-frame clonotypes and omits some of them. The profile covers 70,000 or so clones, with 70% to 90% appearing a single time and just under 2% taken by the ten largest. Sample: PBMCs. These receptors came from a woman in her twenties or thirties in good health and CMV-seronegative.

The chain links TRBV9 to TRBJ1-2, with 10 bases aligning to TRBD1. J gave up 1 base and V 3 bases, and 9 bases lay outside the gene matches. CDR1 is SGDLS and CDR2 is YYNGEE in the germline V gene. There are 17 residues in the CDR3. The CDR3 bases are TGTGCCAGCAGCGCAGGAGGGACAGGGGAAGATAACTATGGCTACACCTTC. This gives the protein CASSAGGTGEDNYGYTF.

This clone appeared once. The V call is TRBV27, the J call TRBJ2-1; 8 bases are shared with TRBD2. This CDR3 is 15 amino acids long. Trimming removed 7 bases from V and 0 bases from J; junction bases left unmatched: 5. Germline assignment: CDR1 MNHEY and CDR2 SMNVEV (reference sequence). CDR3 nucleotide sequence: TGTGCCAGCACGGGAGGGCCGTCCTCCTACAATGAGCAGTTCTTC. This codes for CASTGGPSSYNEQFF.

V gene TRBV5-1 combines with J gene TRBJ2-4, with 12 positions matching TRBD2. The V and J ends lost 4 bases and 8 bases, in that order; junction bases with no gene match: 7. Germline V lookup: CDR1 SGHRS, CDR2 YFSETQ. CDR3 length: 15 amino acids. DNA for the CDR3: TGCGCCAGCAGCACTAGCGGGAGGTTAAACGACATTCAGTACTTC. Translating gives CASSTSGRLNDIQYF.

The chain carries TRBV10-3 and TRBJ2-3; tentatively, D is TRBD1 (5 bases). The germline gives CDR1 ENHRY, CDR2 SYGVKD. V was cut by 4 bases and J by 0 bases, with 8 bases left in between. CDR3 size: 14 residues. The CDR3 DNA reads TGTGCCATCAGTGTAGGGGTAAGCACAGATACGCAGTATTTT. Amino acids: CAISVGVSTDTQYF.